What follows is one T cell receptor (beta chain) and its context. Its recognized antigen is unknown. No per-base quality is available; no much larger clone lies one base away. The sample is drawn from a study of blood T cell repertoires in COVID-19 (dated by TCRdb to between 2020 and 2021). Broadly, across the study: Samples from collaborators originated in the United States, Italy and Spain and spanned both the acute and convalescent phases of COVID-19. The material from the prospective study consisted of cDNA or gDNA derived from T cells, B-cell-depleted T cells, or PBMCs. The dataset comprised deeply sampled blood TCRbeta repertoires from subjects exposed to, actively infected with, or recovered from COVID-19. The repertoires were made available in a free public database intended to serve as a resource for research on the immune response to SARS-CoV-2. Samples were obtained from the ongoing ImmuneRACE study (first 160 participants) and from 1,000 to 1,500 subjects provided by 6 global collaborators. A de-identified subject ID, COVID-19 status, age in years and sex were almost always included in the sample metadata. Where available, HLA class I and class II types were obtained from metadata supplied by the sample provider rather than from assay-based typing.

The CDR3 holds 15 amino acids from the cysteine to the phenylalanine. Of all the DNA, just the CDR3 is kept, 45 bases in frame from base 1. In the germline V gene (reference sequence), CDR1 corresponds to MNHNY and CDR2 to SVGAGI. The V and J ends are trimmed by 1 base and 1 base, leaving 8 bases between them. What the research found in general, with its limitations: Clinical and demographic metadata were provided uncurated, with the amount varying by source and participant.

In the prospective study, participants were roughly 18 to 100 years old, resided in fewer than 25 geographic areas of the United States, and were enrolled through a virtual design. In the prospective study, cohorts were assigned on the basis of participant-reported clinical history obtained from a screening survey and a study questionnaire. Recovered participants in ImmuneRACE Cohort 3 were defined as having two consecutive negative NP/OP PCR tests, clearance from a healthcare professional, or resolution of symptoms. In the prospective study, mobile phlebotomists collected whole blood, serum and a nasopharyngeal or oropharyngeal swab from each participant. Over an approximately 2-month period, participants in the prospective study had the option of providing additional blood draws and questionnaires. Prospective study blood samples were shipped either frozen or at room temperature before DNA extraction.

TCRbeta CDR3 regions were amplified from genomic DNA by means of the immunoSEQ Assay, a bias-controlled multiplex PCR. Regarding the original processing steps: Within the assay, amplification of reference gene primers was used to estimate how many nucleated cells each sample contained. To quantify the absolute abundance of each unique TCRbeta CDR3 rearrangement, sequence reads were collapsed and filtered. For each sample, productive Simpson clonality was calculated by taking the square root of Simpson's diversity index across productive rearrangements. Not all clones reach the TCRdb copy of this immuneACCESS table, which keeps in-frame sequences only. Checked studies attribute under half of the gap to unresolved V genes and leave the rest unexplained. Clone size and V and J calls were adopted from that table, with D and trimming inferred from the DNA. This sample is represented by some 430,000 clones; about 92% of them were singletons. 0.6% of the sample rests with the top ten.

The rearranged segments are TRBV6-6 and TRBJ1-3, with the D gene too uncertain to name. The sequence came from a man aged 18 to 29 who had recovered from COVID-19. The sequenced sample was PBMCs or T cells enriched from blood (not recorded which). The CDR3 corresponds to CASSYYTSSGNTIYF. The sequence in DNA is TGTGCCAGCAGTTACTACACATCGTCTGGAAACACCATATATTTT.